A selection of T cell receptor beta chains follows, all from one sample in a study of blood T cell repertoires in COVID-19. Libraries were prepared by immunoSEQ multiplex PCR; TCRdb keeps only in-frame clonotypes and omits some of them. The table shows 150,000 to 200,000 clones, with around 80% occurring only once. Sequenced input: peripheral blood. These receptor sequences come from a woman aged 80 or over with acute or convalescent COVID-19. Both conserved end residues are part of each CDR3. A D gene is named only where the DNA matches it firmly.

d_call: NA; v_call: TRBV29-1; j_call: TRBJ2-7; cdr3_nt: TGCAGCGCCCTAGGGCAGGGCAACTCCTACGAGCAGTACTTC; cdr3_aa: CSALGQGNSYEQYF
d_call: TRBD2; v_call: TRBV5-4; j_call: TRBJ2-3; cdr3_nt: TGTGCCAGCAGCTGGCCGAGCGGGGGGCATAGCACAGATACGCAGTATTTT; cdr3_aa: CASSWPSGGHSTDTQYF
d_call: TRBD1; v_call: TRBV27; j_call: TRBJ1-2; cdr3_nt: TGTGCCAGCAGTTTCCGACAGGGCTATGGCTACACCTTC; cdr3_aa: CASSFRQGYGYTF
d_call: NA; v_call: TRBV6-5; j_call: TRBJ1-5; cdr3_nt: TGTGCCAGCAGCCGGAGAGGGCAGCCCCAGCATTTT; cdr3_aa: CASSRRGQPQHF
d_call: NA; v_call: TRBV7-9; j_call: TRBJ2-1; cdr3_nt: TGTGCCAGCAGTTCCGACAGGGAGGTAGGGGATGAGCAGTTCTTC; cdr3_aa: CASSSDREVGDEQFF
d_call: NA; v_call: TRBV5-1; j_call: TRBJ1-1; cdr3_nt: TGCGCCAGCAGCCGCCGGGGAGTACAAAATGAAGCTTTCTTT; cdr3_aa: CASSRRGVQNEAFF
d_call: TRBD1; v_call: TRBV7-9; j_call: TRBJ2-3; cdr3_nt: TGTGCCAGCAGCTTTTACAGGGGGCAGAGAGATACGCAGTATTTT; cdr3_aa: CASSFYRGQRDTQYF
d_call: TRBD1; v_call: TRBV5-1; j_call: TRBJ1-2; cdr3_nt: TGCGCCAGCAGCTCCGGGACAGGGACCTATGGCTACACCTTC; cdr3_aa: CASSSGTGTYGYTF
d_call: TRBD1; v_call: TRBV29-1; j_call: TRBJ1-4; cdr3_nt: TGCAGCGTTGCGGAAGGACAGGGCATCGAGACAGGTCGAAAACTGTTTTTT; cdr3_aa: CSVAEGQGIETGRKLFF
d_call: TRBD2; v_call: TRBV27; j_call: TRBJ2-1; cdr3_nt: TGTGCCAGCAGTTCGCTAGCGGGAGTGTCCTACAATGAGCAGTTCTTC; cdr3_aa: CASSSLAGVSYNEQFF
d_call: NA; v_call: TRBV29-1; j_call: TRBJ1-2; cdr3_nt: TGCAGCGTTGACAGGGAGGCTAACTATGGCTACACCTTC; cdr3_aa: CSVDREANYGYTF
d_call: NA; v_call: TRBV15; j_call: TRBJ1-2; cdr3_nt: TGTGCCACCAGCAGAGGAGTCACGAACTATGGCTACACCTTC; cdr3_aa: CATSRGVTNYGYTF
d_call: NA; v_call: TRBV12-1; j_call: TRBJ1-5; cdr3_nt: TGTGCCAGCAGCCTTTGGGACAGGCCCGACGGGGTAAATCAGCCCCAGCATTTT; cdr3_aa: CASSLWDRPDGVNQPQHF
d_call: NA; v_call: TRBV7-9; j_call: TRBJ1-4; cdr3_nt: TGTGCCAGCAGCTTAAGTTGGGGGCCGGGTGAAAAACTGTTTTTT; cdr3_aa: CASSLSWGPGEKLFF
d_call: NA; v_call: TRBV10-1; j_call: TRBJ2-1; cdr3_nt: TGCGCCAGCAGTGGGCAGGGGCGCCTGTACAATGAGCAGTTCTTC; cdr3_aa: CASSGQGRLYNEQFF